These 28 T cell receptor beta chains were all obtained from the same sample, sequenced in a study of T cell changes during pregnancy in multiple sclerosis. The data were produced by immunoSEQ multiplex PCR, yet TCRdb's version contains in-frame clones alone and is incomplete. The repertoire holds about 59,000 clones, with about 93% as singletons. Sequencing was performed on CD4+ T cells from peripheral blood mononuclear cells, taken before pregnancy. These TCRs come from a female donor with multiple sclerosis, enrolled in a pregnancy study.

The chain has TRBV5-1 and TRBJ2-1, with TRBD2 matching over 7 bases. There are 16 residues in the CDR3. The V segment lost 4 bases and the J segment 0 bases; nucleotides outside the gene matches: 7. Per germline, CDR1 SGHRS and CDR2 YFSETQ. The CDR3 region has the DNA TGCGCCAGCAGCCCTTCGACTAGCAACTCCTACAATGAGCAGTTCTTC. This codes for CASSPSTSNSYNEQFF.

V usage is TRBV28 and J usage is TRBJ2-1; maybe TRBD1 (5 bases). The V gene lost 5 bases and the J gene lost 2 bases, with 10 bases spanning the gap. Germline loops: CDR1 MDHEN, CDR2 SYDVKM. The CDR3 spans 14 residues. In DNA form, the CDR3 reads TGTGCCAGCAGTGCGACGGACACCTACAATGAGCAGTTCTTC. Amino acids: CASSATDTYNEQFF.

The chain carries TRBV7-2 and TRBJ1-2; TRBD1 might be the D (5 bases). The V end was cut by 5 bases, the J end by 2 bases, with 18 bases between. CDR1 is SGHTA, CDR2 FQGNSA, per germline. CDR3 length: 16 amino acids. The chain's CDR3 is CASSAYPSGGNYGYTF. Here the CDR3 DNA reads TGTGCCAGCAGCGCCTACCCGTCGGGGGGAAACTATGGCTACACCTTC.

The rearrangement links TRBV6-5 to TRBJ1-1, with D tentatively TRBD1 (6 bases). CDR1 and CDR2 from the germline V gene are MNHEY and SVGAGI. CDR3 size: 15 residues. Trimming removed 5 bases from V and 1 base from J, with 14 bases in between. CDR3: CASSIRTATNTEAFF. Here the CDR3 DNA reads TGTGCCAGCAGTATCAGGACAGCGACGAACACTGAAGCTTTCTTT.

This chain connects TRBV13 to TRBJ2-7, with 8 bases that match TRBD1. V gave up 1 base and J gave up 7 bases; unmatched junction bases: 6. The V gene's germline CDR1 is PRHDT and CDR2 FYEKMQ (reference sequence). This CDR3 comprises 14 residues. CDR3 amino acids: CASSLDRGIGEQYF. CDR3 DNA sequence: TGTGCCAGCAGCTTAGACAGGGGGATTGGAGAGCAGTACTTC.

The chain is built from TRBV28 and TRBJ2-2; 13 bases map to TRBD2. The CDR3 is made up of 19 amino acids. In germline, CDR1 is MDHEN, CDR2 SYDVKM. J gave up 4 bases and V 4 bases, and 12 bases lay outside the gene matches. The CDR3 sequence is CASSSLRLAGGLLTGELFF. The CDR3 region has the DNA TGTGCCAGCAGTTCCCTTAGACTAGCGGGAGGCCTTCTCACCGGGGAGCTGTTTTTT.

The chain couples TRBV29-1 to TRBJ2-7; TRBD2 agrees at 10 bases. This CDR3 has 17 amino acids. The V segment lost 2 bases and the J segment 3 bases; nucleotides outside the gene matches: 13. The germline CDR1 and CDR2 sequences are SQVTM and ANQGSEA. The CDR3 DNA follows: TGCAGCGTTGAACTCGGACTAGCGGAATTTTCCATCTACGAGCAGTACTTC. Residues: CSVELGLAEFSIYEQYF.

The chain is built from TRBV4-3 and TRBJ2-7, with D possibly matching TRBD2 (5 bases). The germline V and J ends were trimmed by 0 bases and 0 bases, with 21 bases remaining between them. CDR1 and CDR2 (germline): LGHNA, YSLEER. The CDR3 is 19 amino acids. In DNA, the CDR3 is TGCGCCAGCAGCCAAGACCTAACCAATACCGGTCTAGCCTCCTACGAGCAGTACTTC. Translation: CASSQDLTNTGLASYEQYF.

V gene TRBV6-5 combines with J gene TRBJ1-2; TRBD1 might be the D (6 bases). The germline CDR1 and CDR2 sequences are MNHEY and SVGAGI. The length of the CDR3 is 13 residues. With 6 bases removed from V and 7 bases from J, the gap between germline ends came to 15 bases. Written as DNA, the CDR3 is TGTGCCAGCAGCTACGGGCCAGGGGCTGGCTACACCTTC. Its protein is CASSYGPGAGYTF.

The chain joins TRBV29-1 to TRBJ1-2; no clear D gene. Trimming stripped 5 bases from V and 0 bases from J, with 10 bases between. This CDR3 region has 13 residues. Germline CDR1 SQVTM, CDR2 ANQGSEA. CDR3 residues: CSVLYPANYGYTF. CDR3 nucleotide sequence: TGCAGCGTTCTCTATCCTGCTAACTATGGCTACACCTTC.

The chain joins TRBV9 to TRBJ1-2; tentatively, D is TRBD1 (5 bases). Trimming removed 0 bases at V and 4 bases at J, with 16 bases between. The CDR3 loop spans 16 amino acids. Germline CDR1 is SGDLS and CDR2 is YYNGEE. CDR3 nucleotides: TGTGCCAGCAGCGTAGGGTCAGGGCCCCTATCCTATGGCTACACCTTC. Protein sequence: CASSVGSGPLSYGYTF.

This chain connects TRBV7-2 to TRBJ2-7, with D possibly matching TRBD1 (6 bases). V lost 5 bases to trimming and J lost 4 bases, with 18 bases between them. This CDR3 is 15 amino acids long. The germline V gene encodes CDR1 SGHTA and CDR2 FQGNSA. For the CDR3, the DNA is TGTGCCAGCAGCCAAGAACAGGGTAACTCTTACGAGCAGTACTTC. It encodes CASSQEQGNSYEQYF.

V and J are TRBV30 and TRBJ2-7, with 7 bases matching TRBD1. Germline lookup yields CDR1 GTSNPN and CDR2 SVGIG (reference sequence). V shed 0 bases, J shed 3 bases, and the junction held 11 bases outside the gene matches. The CDR3 is 16 amino acids. Written as DNA, the CDR3 is TGTGCCTGGAGTGTACTCCGACAGGGAAGTAACTACGAGCAGTACTTC. This encodes CAWSVLRQGSNYEQYF.

V gene TRBV5-1 combines with J gene TRBJ2-7; TRBD2 matches 13 bases. With 4 bases clipped from V and 8 bases from J, the junction kept 6 bases outside the gene matches. This CDR3 region has 14 residues. The germline gives CDR1 SGHRS, CDR2 YFSETQ. The CDR3 here is CASSTSGREYKQYF. As DNA, the CDR3 is TGCGCCAGCAGCACTAGCGGGAGGGAATACAAGCAGTACTTC.

V usage is TRBV19 and J usage is TRBJ2-1; no clear D gene. The CDR3 has 14 residues. Germline loops: CDR1 LNHDA, CDR2 SQIVND (reference sequence). The V gene lost 1 base and the J gene lost 6 bases, with 10 bases spanning the gap. DNA of the CDR3: TGTGCCAGTAGTATAGGGTCGAGTCGCAATGAGCAGTTCTTC. Protein product: CASSIGSSRNEQFF.

CDR3 amino acids: CATRDTPSGANVLTF. In nucleotides, the CDR3 is TGTGCCACCCGGGACACGCCTTCTGGGGCCAACGTCCTGACTTTC. The chain links TRBV6-1 to TRBJ2-6, with D possibly being TRBD1 (6 bases). Germline V lookup: CDR1 MNHNS, CDR2 SASEGT. This CDR3 spans 15 amino acids. Trimming pared 10 bases from V and 1 base from J, leaving 14 bases between.

The rearrangement links TRBV28 to TRBJ1-1; 7 bases match TRBD1. This CDR3 comprises 13 residues. The V gene end was trimmed by 8 bases and the J gene end by 5 bases; junction bases not matched to a gene: 8. Per the germline V gene, CDR1 is MDHEN and CDR2 is SYDVKM. The CDR3 sequence is CASAETGRTEAFF. The DNA for the CDR3 is TGTGCCAGCGCAGAGACAGGGAGGACTGAAGCTTTCTTT.

This chain connects TRBV28 to TRBJ1-6, with TRBD1 as a possible D gene (6 bases). Trimming pared 5 bases from V and 12 bases from J, leaving 23 bases between. Germline values: CDR1 MDHEN, CDR2 SYDVKM. CDR3 length: 16 amino acids. DNA for the CDR3: TGTGCCAGCAGTCAAGCGTCGGGCCAGGGGAACGTACCCCTCCACTTT. It yields the protein CASSQASGQGNVPLHF.

The gene calls are TRBV5-1 and TRBJ2-7; D call uncertain. Between the trimmed V and J ends, which lost 2 bases and 2 bases, there was a span of 14 bases. Germline V gives CDR1 SGHRS, CDR2 YFSETQ. The CDR3 has 15 amino acids. CDR3 coding DNA: TGCGCCAGCAGCTTAAATACCGGGTCTCCCTACGAGCAGTACTTC. Residues: CASSLNTGSPYEQYF.

The J gene is TRBJ2-5, the V gene TRBV28; 11 positions match TRBD2. CDR1 MDHEN and CDR2 SYDVKM come from the germline V gene. This CDR3 has 15 amino acids. Trimming removed 6 bases from V and 5 bases from J; junction bases left unmatched: 8. CDR3 DNA sequence: TGTGCCAGCAGGGGGACTAGCGGCCCCAAGGAGACCCAGTACTTC. It translates to CASRGTSGPKETQYF.

The gene calls are TRBV5-6 and TRBJ2-3; tentatively, D is TRBD1 (6 bases). Germline V gene sequence: CDR1 SGHDT, CDR2 YYEEEE. V was trimmed by 3 bases and J by 3 bases, leaving 8 bases between them. This CDR3 has 13 residues. The CDR3 nucleotides are TGTGCCAGCAGCTCCAGGGGTACAGATACGCAGTATTTT. Residues: CASSSRGTDTQYF.

The rearrangement joins TRBV10-3 to TRBJ2-5; TRBD2 matches at 8 bases. The J segment lost 4 bases and the V segment lost 5 bases, leaving 3 bases of the junction unmatched. Germline lookup yields CDR1 ENHRY and CDR2 SYGVKD. The CDR3 has 13 residues. CDR3 bases: TGTGCCATCAGTTTCACTAGCGGAGAGACCCAGTACTTC. It translates to CAISFTSGETQYF.

The genes are TRBV5-1 and TRBJ2-1, with D maybe TRBD2 (6 bases). In germline, CDR1 is SGHRS, CDR2 YFSETQ. The V end was cut by 2 bases, the J end by 3 bases, with 9 bases between. The CDR3 contains 14 residues. CDR3 loop: CASSFGGDYNEQFF. CDR3 sequence (DNA): TGCGCCAGCAGCTTCGGAGGGGACTACAATGAGCAGTTCTTC.

This clone was picked up one time. The V gene is TRBV19, the J gene TRBJ1-5; D uncertain. Germline-derived CDR1 and CDR2 are LNHDA and SQIVND (reference sequence). The CDR3 is made up of 16 amino acids. V gave up 0 bases and J gave up 2 bases, with 11 bases separating them. Written as DNA, the CDR3 is TGTGCCAGTAGTATAGATGAGGGTCTGGGCAATCAGCCCCAGCATTTT. It is translated as CASSIDEGLGNQPQHF.

V is TRBV4-3 and J is TRBJ2-3; TRBD2 matches 9 bases. Looked up from germline, CDR1 is LGHNA and CDR2 is YSLEER. CDR3 size: 15 residues. J lost 1 base, V lost 4 bases, and 3 bases had no gene match. CDR3 in amino acids: CASSRIAGGTDTQYF. CDR3 coding DNA: TGCGCCAGCAGCCGAATAGCGGGAGGCACAGATACGCAGTATTTT.

V is TRBV19 and J is TRBJ2-1; 7 bases align to TRBD1. Germline CDR1 is LNHDA and CDR2 is SQIVND (reference sequence). The ends lost 2 bases at V and 7 bases at J; junction bases unmatched: 8. CDR3 size: 15 residues. In DNA form, the CDR3 reads TGTGCCAGTAGTATAAGGGACAGCTCCTGGAATGAGCAGTTCTTC. It is translated as CASSIRDSSWNEQFF.

This rearrangement joins TRBV11-3 to TRBJ2-1; 10 bases are a match to TRBD2. The V segment lost 1 base and the J segment 1 base; nucleotides outside the gene matches: 1. Germline V gene sequence: CDR1 SGHNT, CDR2 YENEEA. The CDR3 sequence is 16 residues long. The CDR3 coding sequence is TGTGCCAGCAGCTTAGCTAGCGGGAGTTCCTACAATGAGCAGTTCTTC. Translated, it gives CASSLASGSSYNEQFF.

The chain is built from TRBV10-3 and TRBJ1-1, with 9 bases matching TRBD1. CDR3 size: 14 residues. J gave up 4 bases and V 6 bases, and 6 bases lay outside the gene matches. Germline V lookup: CDR1 ENHRY, CDR2 SYGVKD. In DNA, the CDR3 is TGTGCCATCAGCGCGGGACAGGGTGCCACTGAAGCTTTCTTT. It specifies CAISAGQGATEAFF.